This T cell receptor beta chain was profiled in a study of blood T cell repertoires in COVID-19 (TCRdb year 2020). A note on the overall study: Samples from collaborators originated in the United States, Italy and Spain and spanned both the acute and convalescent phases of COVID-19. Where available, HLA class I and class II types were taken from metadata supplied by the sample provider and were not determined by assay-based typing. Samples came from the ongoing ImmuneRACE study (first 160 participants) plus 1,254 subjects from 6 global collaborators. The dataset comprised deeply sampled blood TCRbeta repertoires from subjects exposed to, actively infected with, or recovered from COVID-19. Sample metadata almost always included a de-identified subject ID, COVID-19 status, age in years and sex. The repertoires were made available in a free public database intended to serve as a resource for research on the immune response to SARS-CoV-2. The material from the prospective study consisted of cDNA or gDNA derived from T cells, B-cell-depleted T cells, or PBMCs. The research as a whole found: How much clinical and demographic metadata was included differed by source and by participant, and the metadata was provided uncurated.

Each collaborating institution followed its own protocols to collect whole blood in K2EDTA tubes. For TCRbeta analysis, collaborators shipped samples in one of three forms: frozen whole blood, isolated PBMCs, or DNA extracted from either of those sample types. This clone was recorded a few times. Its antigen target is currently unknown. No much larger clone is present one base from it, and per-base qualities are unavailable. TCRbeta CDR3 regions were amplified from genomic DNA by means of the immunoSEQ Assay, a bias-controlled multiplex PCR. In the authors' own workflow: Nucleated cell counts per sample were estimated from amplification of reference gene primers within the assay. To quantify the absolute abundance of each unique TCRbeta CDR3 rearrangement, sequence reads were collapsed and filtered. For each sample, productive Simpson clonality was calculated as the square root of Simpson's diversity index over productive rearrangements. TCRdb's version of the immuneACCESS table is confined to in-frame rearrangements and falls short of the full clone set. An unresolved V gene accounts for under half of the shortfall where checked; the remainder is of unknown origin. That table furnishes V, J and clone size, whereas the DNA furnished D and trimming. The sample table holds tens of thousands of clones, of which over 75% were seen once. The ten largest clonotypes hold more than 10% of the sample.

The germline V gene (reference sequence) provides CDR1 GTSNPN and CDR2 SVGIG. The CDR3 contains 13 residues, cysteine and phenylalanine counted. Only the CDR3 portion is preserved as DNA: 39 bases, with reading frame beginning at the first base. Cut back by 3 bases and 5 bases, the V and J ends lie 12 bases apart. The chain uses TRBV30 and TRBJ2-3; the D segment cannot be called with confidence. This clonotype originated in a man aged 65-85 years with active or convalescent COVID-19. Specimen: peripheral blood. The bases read TGTGCCTGGAGAGGAATTAGCTTAGATACGCAGTATTTT. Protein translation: CAWRGISLDTQYF.